The rows below give T cell receptor beta chains drawn from one sample of a study of blood T cell repertoires in COVID-19. The method was immunoSEQ multiplex PCR; TCRdb's version includes in-frame clones alone and lacks a portion of them. The sample holds tens of thousands of clones, 80% to 85% seen once. The sequenced material came from peripheral blood. The receptors were gathered from a man in his 70s with acute or convalescent COVID-19. The CDR3 runs from the conserved cysteine through the conserved F or W. D genes are given only for firm matches.

cdr3_length d_call j_call v_call cdr3_aa
14 . TRBJ1-5 TRBV7-2 CASSLIVGGQPQHF
16 TRBD1 TRBJ2-2 TRBV5-5 CASSSSTGATAGELFF
15 . TRBJ2-3 TRBV6-4 CASSEDSSGTDTQYF
16 TRBD2 TRBJ2-1 TRBV6-2/TRBV6-3 CASSKGRLAGRGEQFF
15 . TRBJ1-5 TRBV9 CASSPRGEDNQPQHF
12 . TRBJ1-4 TRBV3-1/TRBV3-2 CASSLLREKLFF
16 . TRBJ1-5 TRBV7-2 CASSSRRQGLNQPQHF
15 . TRBJ1-2 TRBV7-2 CASSLERGWSIGYTF
12 . TRBJ1-1 TRBV21-1 CASIKQGRIAFF
17 . TRBJ2-5 TRBV3-1/TRBV3-2 CASSLISTRGYSETQYF
15 TRBD1 TRBJ2-7 TRBV18 CASSPRQTGVGEQYF
13 TRBD1 TRBJ1-4 TRBV7-2 CASSKDRGITLFF
14 . TRBJ2-7 TRBV7-8 CASTRRGGSGEQYF
16 . TRBJ1-6 TRBV4-2 CASSQDLGQGGSPLHF
13 . TRBJ1-1 TRBV9 CASSVGAELEAFF
14 . TRBJ1-4 TRBV30 CAWSGAGMDEKLFF